The 24 T cell receptor beta chains reported below all come from one sample, sequenced in a study of T cells after yellow fever vaccination. TCRdb reprocessed the 5' RACE reads via MiXCR and lists one record per CDR3 protein. The repertoire holds 250,000 or so distinct CDR3 sequences, approximately 3.8% seen once, with under 20% in the top ten. Source: PBMCs, taken 15 days after the yellow fever booster vaccination. All receptors come from a young man who received the YFV17D yellow fever vaccine.

CDR3 nucleotide sequence: TGCGCCAGCAGCCCAGGGACGGGGGACTACGAGCAGTACTTC. Its protein product is CASSPGTGDYEQYF. This chain connects TRBV4-3 to TRBJ2-7, with D possibly TRBD2 on 6 matching bases. V was cut by 4 bases and J by 3 bases, with 13 bases left in between. CDR1 and CDR2 from the germline V gene are LGHNA and YSLEER. The CDR3 loop spans 14 amino acids.

This clonotype was recorded many times. V is TRBV7-9 and J is TRBJ2-1, with D perhaps TRBD2 (6 bases). CDR3 length equals 12 residues. V lost 5 bases, J lost 7 bases, and 9 bases lay in between. The germline V gene has CDR1 SEHNR and CDR2 FQNEAQ (reference sequence). DNA for the CDR3: TGTGCCAGCAGCCGACTAGTAAATGAGCAGTTCTTC. Its protein is CASSRLVNEQFF.

In this sample, this clonotype turned up many times. This chain joins TRBV20-1 and TRBJ1-1; D remains unclear. The CDR3 spans 19 residues. Germline values: CDR1 DFQATT, CDR2 SNEGSKA (reference sequence). V was trimmed by 2 bases and J by 0 bases, leaving 25 bases between them. CDR3 protein: CSARQYRVFNGRVNTEAFF. DNA for the CDR3: TGCAGTGCTAGACAGTACCGGGTGTTCAATGGGAGGGTGAACACTGAAGCTTTCTTT.

This clonotype was found many times. This rearrangement joins TRBV6-6 to TRBJ1-6; D is undetermined. CDR3 length equals 13 residues. Germline lookup yields CDR1 MNHNY and CDR2 SVGAGI (reference sequence). The V gene lost 2 bases and the J gene lost 8 bases, with 7 bases spanning the gap. The CDR3 is CASSYGQDSPLHF. CDR3 nucleotide sequence: TGTGCCAGCAGTTACGGTCAAGATTCACCCCTCCACTTT.

This clonotype was found many times. V usage is TRBV7-3 and J usage is TRBJ2-1, with 8 bases lining up with TRBD2. Germline V gene sequence: CDR1 SGHTA, CDR2 FQGTGA. This CDR3 region has 14 residues. V gave up 5 bases and J gave up 8 bases; unmatched junction bases: 8. Written as DNA, the CDR3 is TGTGCCAGCAGCCTCGGGGGGGGAGGAGATGAGCAGTTCTTC. Translating gives CASSLGGGGDEQFF.

At least ten counts were recorded for this clonotype. The rearrangement joins TRBV7-6 to TRBJ2-2; 7 positions match TRBD1. This CDR3 spans 17 amino acids. The germline CDR1 and CDR2 sequences are SGHVS and FNYEAQ. V lost 5 bases, J lost 0 bases, and 9 bases stayed unmatched. The CDR3 DNA follows: TGTGCCAGCAGCCCACGAGCCGGGACAGCGAACACCGGGGAGCTGTTTTTT. Its protein product is CASSPRAGTANTGELFF.

This clonotype came up many times. The V call is TRBV20-1, the J call TRBJ1-2; 9 bases agree with TRBD1. Trimming removed 0 bases from V and 7 bases from J; junction bases left unmatched: 6. Germline assignment: CDR1 DFQATT and CDR2 SNEGSKA (reference sequence). The CDR3 has 14 amino acids. The CDR3 loop is CSARDHRGRFGYTF. Written as DNA, the CDR3 is TGCAGTGCTAGAGACCACAGGGGGCGTTTTGGCTACACCTTC.

This chain links TRBV3-1 with TRBJ2-7; 9 bases map to TRBD1. The CDR3 is 15 amino acids. V lost 4 bases to trimming and J lost 0 bases; unmatched junction nucleotides: 4. CDR1 LGHDT and CDR2 YNNKEL come from the germline V gene (reference sequence). The CDR3 DNA reads TGTGCCAGCAGCCCGGGACAGGGATACTCCTACGAGCAGTACTTC. It translates to CASSPGQGYSYEQYF.

This clonotype was observed at least ten times. The gene calls are TRBV12-5 and TRBJ2-5; D is ambiguous. Trimming took 0 bases from V and 5 from J, leaving 4 bases between them. There are 12 residues in the CDR3. CDR1 and CDR2 from the germline V gene are LGHNT and FRNRAP. The CDR3 nucleotides read TGTGCTAGTGGTTTGGTACTTGAGACCCAGTACTTC. This codes for CASGLVLETQYF. Variable domain in full (rest from reference TRBV12-5 and TRBJ2-5): DARVTQTPRHKVTEMGQEVTMRCQPILGHNTVFWYRQTMMQGLELLAYFRNRAPLDDSGMPKDRFSAEMPDATLATLKIQPSEPRDSAVYFCASGLVLETQYFGPGTRLLVL.

This clonotype occurred many times. The chain combines TRBV4-3 with TRBJ2-3, with D maybe TRBD2 (7 bases). Deletions cut 3 bases from V and 4 bases from J, with 17 bases between. CDR3 length equals 16 residues. Germline loops: CDR1 LGHNA, CDR2 YSLEER. The CDR3 sequence: CASSQAVGGPADTQYF. The CDR3 DNA follows: TGCGCCAGCAGCCAGGCGGTGGGGGGGCCGGCAGATACGCAGTATTTT.

This chain joins TRBV20-1 and TRBJ1-5; possible D gene TRBD1, 5 bases. The CDR3 has 13 amino acids. Between the trimmed V and J ends, which lost 5 bases and 3 bases, there was a span of 11 bases. CDR1 DFQATT and CDR2 SNEGSKA come from the germline V gene (reference sequence). The CDR3 DNA is TGCAGTGCTGCCCCACAGGACAATCAGCCCCAGCATTTT. Translating gives CSAAPQDNQPQHF.

This clonotype has ten or more counts. The chain uses TRBV20-1 and TRBJ2-2, with a weak D call TRBD1 (5 bases). The CDR3 is 15 amino acids. Deletions cut 4 bases from V and 2 bases from J, with 14 bases between. CDR1 is DFQATT, CDR2 SNEGSKA, per germline (reference sequence). In nucleotides, the CDR3 is TGCAGTGCTACGGACCCCCAGGGTAACACCGGGGAGCTGTTTTTT. It translates to CSATDPQGNTGELFF.

The table lists this clonotype with a few counts. V usage is TRBV2 and J usage is TRBJ2-6; D remains ambiguous. Trimming took off 2 bases at V and 9 bases at J, with 5 bases between the two ends. CDR3 length: 12 residues. Per the germline V gene, CDR1 is SNHLY and CDR2 is FYNNEI. The CDR3, as DNA: TGTGCCAGCAGTGAAAGGGACAACGTCCTGACTTTC. Translated: CASSERDNVLTF.

This clonotype was counted at least ten times. The chain links TRBV28 to TRBJ2-1; possible D gene TRBD1, 5 bases. Germline assignment: CDR1 MDHEN and CDR2 SYDVKM. Deletions cut 6 bases from V and 8 bases from J, with 23 bases between. This CDR3 contains 16 residues. The DNA of the CDR3 is TGTGCCAGCAGCCCTAAGTGGGGCATTACACTGCATGAGCAGTTCTTC. Encoded protein: CASSPKWGITLHEQFF.

There are many counts of this clonotype. The V gene is TRBV20-1, the J gene TRBJ2-2; D call uncertain. The CDR3 runs to 14 residues. V lost 3 bases and J lost 0, with 8 bases in between. Germline CDR1 DFQATT, CDR2 SNEGSKA (reference sequence). The DNA of the CDR3 is TGCAGTGCTAGCGAAGACCCGAACACCGGGGAGCTGTTTTTT. Translating gives CSASEDPNTGELFF.

This clonotype was observed many times. The V gene is TRBV20-1, the J gene TRBJ2-7; D might be TRBD1 (6 bases). Germline CDR1 is DFQATT and CDR2 is SNEGSKA (reference sequence). The V end lost 3 bases, the J end lost 4 bases, and 13 bases lay between the germline ends. CDR3 size: 13 residues. The CDR3 spells CSASTGQPYEQYV. In DNA form, the CDR3 reads TGCAGTGCTAGTACAGGGCAGCCTTACGAGCAGTACGTC.

This clonotype was recorded at least ten times. Written as DNA, the CDR3 is TGTGCCAGCAGTAAACTTTCGACAGGGGGCGGTTCACCCCTCCACTTT. Amino acids: CASSKLSTGGGSPLHF. This chain uses TRBV6-5 with TRBJ1-6; TRBD1 matches 10 bases. This CDR3 comprises 16 residues. The germline gives CDR1 MNHEY, CDR2 SVGAGI. V shed 5 bases and J 9 bases; nucleotides not matched to a gene: 10.

In this sample, this clonotype turned up many times. This rearrangement joins TRBV11-3 to TRBJ2-1; D is possibly TRBD1 (6 bases). CDR1 and CDR2 from the germline V gene are SGHNT and YENEEA. The CDR3 loop spans 16 amino acids. V shed 5 bases and J shed 0 bases, with 14 bases lying between them. CDR3 DNA: TGTGCCAGCAGCGTTGGACAGTCGAGCTCCTACAATGAGCAGTTCTTC. As protein: CASSVGQSSSYNEQFF.

This clonotype was observed at least ten times. The chain recombines TRBV7-6 with TRBJ1-2; TRBD1 agrees at 7 bases. The germline V gene encodes CDR1 SGHVS and CDR2 FNYEAQ. This CDR3 comprises 12 residues. After removal of 6 bases from V and 8 bases from J, the junction contained 6 bases not matched to a gene. The CDR3 DNA reads as TGTGCCAGCAGTAACAGGGGTGGCGGCTACACCTTC. As protein: CASSNRGGGYTF. The full variable domain, in which reference TRBV7-6 and TRBJ1-2 provide the parts outside the CDR3, is GAGVSQSPRYKVTKRGQDVALRCDPISGHVSLYWYRQALGQGPEFLTYFNYEAQQDKSGLPNDRFSAERPEGSISTLTIQRTEQRDSAMYRCASSNRGGGYTFGSGTRLTVV.

This clonotype showed up many times. This chain uses TRBV27 with TRBJ2-7; 7 bases match TRBD2. CDR3 length: 16 amino acids. With V trimmed by 1 base and J by 7 bases, 13 bases remained unmatched. Germline values: CDR1 MNHEY, CDR2 SMNVEV (reference sequence). The CDR3 loop reads CASSLWGPSGGMEQYF. As DNA, the CDR3 is TGTGCCAGCAGTTTATGGGGCCCCTCGGGGGGAATGGAGCAGTACTTC.

The sample holds many counts of this clonotype. The chain employs TRBV20-1 and TRBJ2-5; the D gene is possibly TRBD2 (5 bases). The CDR3 is 12 amino acids. The V gene's germline CDR1 is DFQATT and CDR2 SNEGSKA (reference sequence). V lost 3 bases and J lost 5, with 10 bases in between. CDR3 coding DNA: TGCAGTGCTAGGACTACCCGCGAGACCCAGTACTTC. This translates into CSARTTRETQYF.

This clonotype has ten or more counts. The rearrangement uses TRBV7-9 and TRBJ2-3; 7 bases are a match to TRBD2. V lost 8 bases, J lost 3 bases, and 5 bases stayed unmatched. The CDR3 extends over 13 amino acids. The germline CDR1 and CDR2 sequences are SEHNR and FQNEAQ (reference sequence). The DNA for the CDR3 is TGTGCCAGCTGGGCCGGGGGGACAGATACGCAGTATTTT. Translation gives CASWAGGTDTQYF.

This clonotype was seen ten or more times. The chain links TRBV4-3 to TRBJ2-7; unclear D gene. The CDR3 is 15 residues long. The ends were cut back, 4 bases at V and 3 bases at J, with 16 bases in the middle. From germline, CDR1 is LGHNA and CDR2 YSLEER. The chain's CDR3 is CASSPTVILSYEQYF. CDR3 DNA: TGCGCCAGCAGCCCAACAGTCATACTCAGCTACGAGCAGTACTTC.

This clonotype was recorded many times. The V gene is TRBV3-1, the J gene TRBJ2-5, with D possibly matching TRBD2 (6 bases). The CDR3 is 18 residues long. The V gene's germline CDR1 is LGHDT and CDR2 YNNKEL (reference sequence). V shed 0 bases and J shed 4 bases, with 21 bases lying between them. CDR3 in amino acids: CASSQEEGTIVIGETQYF. Here the CDR3 DNA reads TGTGCCAGCAGCCAAGAGGAGGGTACTATTGTTATCGGAGAGACCCAGTACTTC.